This T cell receptor (beta chain) was documented in a study of glioma-infiltrating T cells. This clonotype was seen repeatedly, ten times or more. The antigen is undetermined. TCR alpha and beta CDR3 regions were amplified from RNA using iRepertoire nested multiplex PCR. TCRdb ran MiXCR on the multiplex PCR reads and lists one entry per CDR3 protein. Of approximately 100,000 distinct CDR3 sequences in the sample, under 30% were seen once. Findings and caveats of the study: Very few CDR3 sequences were shared between tissue and blood.

Material for sequencing was glioma tissue, nonneoplastic brain tissue, or PBMCs (not recorded which). This TCR came from a human donor with low-grade glioma or glioblastoma, undergoing nonglioma brain surgery, or in good health (not recorded which).

In nucleotides, the CDR3 is TGTGCCAGCAGTACCTGGATTAGCACAGATACGCAGTATTTT. It encodes CASSTWISTDTQYF. The rearrangement uses TRBV27 and TRBJ2-3; the D is unclear. CDR3 length equals 14 residues. CDR1 and CDR2 (germline): MNHEY, SMNVEV (reference sequence). V was pared by 5 bases and J by 0 bases, with 9 bases between.